The rows below give T cell receptor beta chains drawn from one sample of a study of T cells after yellow fever vaccination. MiXCR, applied by TCRdb to the 5' RACE reads, yields one record per CDR3 protein. The sample consists of 300,000 to 400,000 distinct CDR3 sequences, roughly 8.7% of them appearing once. The sample here was PBMCs, taken on the day of the first yellow fever vaccination. These receptors came from a man between 18 and 35 years old who received the YFV17D yellow fever vaccine. Each CDR3 is given with its conserved first and last residue. Each record gives: V gene, D gene, clone size, CDR3 length, J gene, CDR3 DNA, CDR3 protein. The D gene is left open where the match is weak. Where a row states a size, it is once, few, many or the class of an expanded clone; other rows omit it.

v_gene: TRBV19; d_gene: TRBD1; abundance: many; len: 14; j_gene: TRBJ1-1; CDR3nt: TGTGCCACTCGACAGGGGCCGCAACCACCTGAAGCTTTCTTT; CDR3aa: CATRQGPQPPEAFF
v_gene: TRBV12-3/TRBV12-4; d_gene: TRBD1; abundance: NA; len: 13; j_gene: TRBJ2-7; CDR3nt: TGTGCCAGCTGCACAGGGGGCAATTACGAGCAGTACTTC; CDR3aa: CASCTGGNYEQYF
v_gene: TRBV9; d_gene: TRBD1; abundance: few; len: 17; j_gene: TRBJ1-2; CDR3nt: TGTGCCAGCAGCGTAGGGAGTCGGGGACAGACGACGGGAGGCTACACCTTC; CDR3aa: CASSVGSRGQTTGGYTF
v_gene: TRBV9; d_gene: NA; abundance: NA; len: 13; j_gene: TRBJ2-1; CDR3nt: TGTGCCAGCAGTCCCGGATGGAGCAATGAGCAGTTCTTC; CDR3aa: CASSPGWSNEQFF
v_gene: TRBV11-1; d_gene: NA; abundance: few; len: 19; j_gene: TRBJ1-1; CDR3nt: TGTGCCAGCAGCTTAGCGGGAACGGGGCACGGGATTTGGGACACTGAAGCTTTCTTT; CDR3aa: CASSLAGTGHGIWDTEAFF
v_gene: TRBV27; d_gene: NA; abundance: many; len: 14; j_gene: TRBJ2-7; CDR3nt: TGTGCCAGCAGTTCCCGGACTACCCTCGTGGAGCAGTACTTC; CDR3aa: CASSSRTTLVEQYF
v_gene: TRBV11-2; d_gene: NA; abundance: NA; len: 15; j_gene: TRBJ2-1; CDR3nt: TGTGCCAGCCGAGATGGCGGGGACACTAATCGTGAGCAGTTCTTC; CDR3aa: CASRDGGDTNREQFF
v_gene: TRBV4-3; d_gene: NA; abundance: NA; len: 15; j_gene: TRBJ2-2; CDR3nt: TGCGCCAGCAGCCATACCGTTGTGTCGTCCGGGGAGCTGTTTTTT; CDR3aa: CASSHTVVSSGELFF
v_gene: TRBV7-8; d_gene: NA; abundance: NA; len: 13; j_gene: TRBJ1-6; CDR3nt: TGTGCCGCCGCCGGGGTCAATAATTCACCCCTCCACTTT; CDR3aa: CAAAGVNNSPLHF
v_gene: TRBV12-3/TRBV12-4; d_gene: NA; abundance: many; len: 13; j_gene: TRBJ2-1; CDR3nt: TGTGCCAGCAGTCAAACTACCGGGACCCCAGGGTTCTTC; CDR3aa: CASSQTTGTPGFF
v_gene: TRBV24-1; d_gene: TRBD1; abundance: many; len: 15; j_gene: TRBJ2-3; CDR3nt: TGTGCCACCAGTGAAAGACAGGGGAGCTTGGATACGCAGTATTTT; CDR3aa: CATSERQGSLDTQYF
v_gene: TRBV20-1; d_gene: NA; abundance: few; len: 12; j_gene: TRBJ1-2; CDR3nt: TGCAGTGCTAGGTCCCTGCCCAGCGGCTACACCTTC; CDR3aa: CSARSLPSGYTF
v_gene: TRBV9; d_gene: NA; abundance: NA; len: 15; j_gene: TRBJ2-3; CDR3nt: TGTGCCAGCAGCGTAGGCCCCGATTTCACAGATACGCAGTATTTT; CDR3aa: CASSVGPDFTDTQYF
v_gene: TRBV5-1; d_gene: TRBD1; abundance: NA; len: 14; j_gene: TRBJ1-1; CDR3nt: TGCGCCAGCAGCCCACCGGGGACAGGGGGAAGCGCTTTCTTT; CDR3aa: CASSPPGTGGSAFF
v_gene: TRBV30; d_gene: NA; abundance: NA; len: 15; j_gene: TRBJ1-1; CDR3nt: TGTGCCTGGAGTCCACTTGACCGGCTGAACACTGAAGCTTTCTTT; CDR3aa: CAWSPLDRLNTEAFF
v_gene: TRBV25-1; d_gene: NA; abundance: few; len: 13; j_gene: TRBJ2-7; CDR3nt: TGTGCCAGCAGTGACTTTCGGGCTGGCGAGCAGTACTTC; CDR3aa: CASSDFRAGEQYF
v_gene: TRBV7-9; d_gene: TRBD2; abundance: NA; len: 15; j_gene: TRBJ2-7; CDR3nt: TGTGCCAGCAGCTTAGGCGGGGGTATCAACTACGAGCAGTACTTC; CDR3aa: CASSLGGGINYEQYF
v_gene: TRBV2; d_gene: NA; abundance: NA; len: 16; j_gene: TRBJ1-1; CDR3nt: TGTGCCAGCAGCTGGAACCTACAGGGCTTGGGCACTGAAGCTTTCTTT; CDR3aa: CASSWNLQGLGTEAFF
v_gene: TRBV11-2; d_gene: TRBD1; abundance: NA; len: 17; j_gene: TRBJ2-3; CDR3nt: TGTGCCAGCAGCCCCCGAGGAGGGACAGGCCTCCCAGATACGCAGTATTTT; CDR3aa: CASSPRGGTGLPDTQYF
v_gene: TRBV10-3; d_gene: TRBD1; abundance: many; len: 15; j_gene: TRBJ1-2; CDR3nt: TGTGCCATCAGTGATGTTGGGACAGATGTCTATGGCTACACCTTC; CDR3aa: CAISDVGTDVYGYTF
v_gene: TRBV4-1; d_gene: TRBD2; abundance: NA; len: 15; j_gene: TRBJ2-3; CDR3nt: TGCGCCAGCAGCCAAGACCCAGGGACTAGGCATACGCAGTATTTT; CDR3aa: CASSQDPGTRHTQYF
v_gene: TRBV6-1; d_gene: TRBD1; abundance: NA; len: 16; j_gene: TRBJ2-6; CDR3nt: TGTGCCAGCACCCGACAGGGGGCGGCTGGGGCCAACGTCCTGACTTTC; CDR3aa: CASTRQGAAGANVLTF
v_gene: TRBV7-2; d_gene: TRBD1; abundance: NA; len: 16; j_gene: TRBJ1-1; CDR3nt: TGTGCCAGCAGCTTAGGGACAGGGAGAATGAACACTGAAGCTTTCTTT; CDR3aa: CASSLGTGRMNTEAFF